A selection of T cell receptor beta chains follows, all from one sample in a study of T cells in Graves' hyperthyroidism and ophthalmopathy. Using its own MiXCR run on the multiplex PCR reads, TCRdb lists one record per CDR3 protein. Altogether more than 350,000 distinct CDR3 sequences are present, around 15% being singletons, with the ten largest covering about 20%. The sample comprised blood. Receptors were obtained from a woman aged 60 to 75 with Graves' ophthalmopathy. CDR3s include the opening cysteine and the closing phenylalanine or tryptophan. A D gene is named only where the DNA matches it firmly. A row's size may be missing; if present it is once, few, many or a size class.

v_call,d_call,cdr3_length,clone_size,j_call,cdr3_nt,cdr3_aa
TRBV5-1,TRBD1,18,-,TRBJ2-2,TGCGCCAGCAGCTTATACACGACAGGGGCCCTGAACTCCGGGGAGCTGTTTTTT,CASSLYTTGALNSGELFF
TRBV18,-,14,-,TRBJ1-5,TGTGCCAGCTCACCGGAGAGGGGGGATCAGCCCCAGCATTTT,CASSPERGDQPQHF
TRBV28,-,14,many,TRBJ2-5,TGTGCCAGCAGTTTATACGGAAAACAAGAGACCCAGTACTTC,CASSLYGKQETQYF
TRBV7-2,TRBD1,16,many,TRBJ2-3,TGTGCCAGCAGCTTAGCAGGGACAGGGGCGACAGATACGCAGTATTTT,CASSLAGTGATDTQYF
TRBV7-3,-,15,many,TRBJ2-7,TGTGCCAGCAGCTTGGAAGCGGGCCTTTCCTACGAGCGGTACTTC,CASSLEAGLSYERYF
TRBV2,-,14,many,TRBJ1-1,TGTGCCAGCAGGGCGGGGGGGGGGAGGTTTGAAGCTTTCTTT,CASRAGGGRFEAFF
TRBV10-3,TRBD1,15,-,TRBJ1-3,TGTGCCATCAGTGACGTGGACAGGAATGGAAACACCATATATTTT,CAISDVDRNGNTIYF
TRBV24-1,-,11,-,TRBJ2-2,TGTGCCACCGGCCTCTGGGGGGAGCTGTTTTTT,CATGLWGELFF
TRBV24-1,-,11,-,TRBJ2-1,TGTGCCACCAGTGACAACAGGGCGGTGTTCTTC,CATSDNRAVFF
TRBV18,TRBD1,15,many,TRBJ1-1,TGTGCCAGCTCACCGGGGAGGGGGCTAGGAACTGAAGCTTTCTTT,CASSPGRGLGTEAFF
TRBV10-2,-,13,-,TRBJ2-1,TGCGCCAGCAGACAGACAGCCTACAATGAGCAGTTCTTC,CASRQTAYNEQFF
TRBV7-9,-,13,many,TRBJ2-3,TGTGCCAGCAGCTCTGACAGCTCAGATACGCAGTATTTT,CASSSDSSDTQYF
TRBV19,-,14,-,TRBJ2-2,TGTGCCAGTAGTATAGGCGGGGAAACCGGGGAGCTGTTTTTT,CASSIGGETGELFF
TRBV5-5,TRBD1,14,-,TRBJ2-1,TGTGCCAGCAGCCGGACAGGGTATTACAATGAGCAGTTCTTC,CASSRTGYYNEQFF
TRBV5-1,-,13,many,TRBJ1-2,TGCGCCAGCAGCTTGGAGGGTGTTCCTGGCTACACCTTC,CASSLEGVPGYTF
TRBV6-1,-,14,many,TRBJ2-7,TGTGCCAGCAGGCTGGACAGCGCAACCTACGAGCAGTACTTC,CASRLDSATYEQYF
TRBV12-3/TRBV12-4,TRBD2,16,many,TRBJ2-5,TGTGCCAGCAGTTTAGTGGTGGGAGGGGTAGGAGAGACCCAGTACTTC,CASSLVVGGVGETQYF
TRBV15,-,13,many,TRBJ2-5,TGTGCCACAGCCCTTATCATACAAGAGACCCAGTACTTC,CATALIIQETQYF
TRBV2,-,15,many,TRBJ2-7,TGTGCCAGCAGTGAAGCGGGTGTTAGCTCCTACGAGCAGTACTTC,CASSEAGVSSYEQYF
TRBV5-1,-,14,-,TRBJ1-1,TGCGCCAGCAGCTTGGAAGGGAGTGGCACTGAAGCTTTCTTT,CASSLEGSGTEAFF
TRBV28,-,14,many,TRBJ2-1,TGTGCCAGCAACAGGGTCGCCCTTTCCAATGAGCAGTTCTTC,CASNRVALSNEQFF
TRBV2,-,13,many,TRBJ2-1,TGTGCCAGCATGCAGGGGACCTACAATGAGCAGTTCTTC,CASMQGTYNEQFF
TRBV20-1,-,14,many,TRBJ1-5,TGCAGTGCGGGACGGACTGATAGCAATCAGCCCCAGCATTTT,CSAGRTDSNQPQHF
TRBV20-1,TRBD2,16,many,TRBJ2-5,TGCAGTGCTTTACTGACTAGCGGGAGAAGACAAGAGACCCAGTACTTC,CSALLTSGRRQETQYF
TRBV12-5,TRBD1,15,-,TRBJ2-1,TGTGCTAGTGCCCAGGCCGGGACAGAATACAATGAGCAGTTCTTC,CASAQAGTEYNEQFF
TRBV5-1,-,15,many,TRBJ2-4,TGCGCCAGCAGGCCCTTGGCGGGATCCAAAAACATTCAGTACTTC,CASRPLAGSKNIQYF
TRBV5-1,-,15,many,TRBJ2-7,TGCGCCAGCAGCTTGGGAGCGGTTAGCTCCTACGAGCAGTACTTC,CASSLGAVSSYEQYF
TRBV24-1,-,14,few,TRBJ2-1,TGTGCCACCGGGGCGGGGAGCTCCTACAATGAGCAGTTCTTC,CATGAGSSYNEQFF
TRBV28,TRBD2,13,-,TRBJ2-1,TGTGCCAGCAGTTTGGGCGGGAGAGTTGAGCAGTTCTTC,CASSLGGRVEQFF
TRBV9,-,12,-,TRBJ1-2,TGTGCCAGCAGCGTAGATGGGTTTGGCTACACCTTC,CASSVDGFGYTF
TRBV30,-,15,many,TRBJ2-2,TGTGCCTGGAGATATCGTGACAGGGAGGGCGGGGAGCTGTTTTTT,CAWRYRDREGGELFF
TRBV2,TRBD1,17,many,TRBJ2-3,TGTGCCAGCAGTGGGGGACAGGGACTTCGGCGGACAGATACGCAGTATTTT,CASSGGQGLRRTDTQYF
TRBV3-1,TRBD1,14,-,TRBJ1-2,TGTGCCAGCAGCCCGGACAGGGGGCAGGTTGGCTACACCTTC,CASSPDRGQVGYTF
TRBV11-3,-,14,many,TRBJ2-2,TGTGCCAGCAGCTTAGATATCGGGGCCGGGGAGCTGTTTTTT,CASSLDIGAGELFF
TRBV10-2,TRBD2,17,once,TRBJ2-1,TGCGCCAGCAGCGGGGGTTCTAGCGGGCTGTCCTACAATGAGCAGTTCTTC,CASSGGSSGLSYNEQFF
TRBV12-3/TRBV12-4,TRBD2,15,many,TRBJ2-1,TGTGCCAGCACCCCCGGGACTACTTCCTACAATGAGCAGTTCTTC,CASTPGTTSYNEQFF
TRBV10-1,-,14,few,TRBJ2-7,TGCGCCACCTCCCAAGGAATTAGCCGGGTCAAGCAGTACTTC,CATSQGISRVKQYF
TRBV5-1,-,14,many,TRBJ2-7,TGCGCCAGCAGCTTGGAATGGCAGTCCTACGAGCAGTACTTC,CASSLEWQSYEQYF
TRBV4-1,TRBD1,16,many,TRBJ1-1,TGCGCCAGCAGCCAAGGGACAGGGGGCGGTGGCACTGAAGCTTTCTTT,CASSQGTGGGGTEAFF
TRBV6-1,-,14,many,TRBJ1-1,TGTGCCAGCAGCACCCGAGGCCGGGACACTGAAGCTTTCTTT,CASSTRGRDTEAFF
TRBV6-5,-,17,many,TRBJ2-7,TGTGCCAGCAGTTACTCCGGCTCGGTGTCGGGGAGTGACGAGCAGTACTTC,CASSYSGSVSGSDEQYF
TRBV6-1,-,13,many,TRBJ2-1,TGTGCCAGCAGTTACGAGGGGGGCGATGAGCAGTTCTTC,CASSYEGGDEQFF
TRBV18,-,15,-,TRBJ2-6,TGTGCCAGCTCACCACAGGGGCCTGGGGCCAACGTCCTGACTTTC,CASSPQGPGANVLTF
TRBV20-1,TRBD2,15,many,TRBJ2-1,TGCAGTGCTAGAGTGCCTAGCGGGTCCTACAATGAGCAGTTCTTC,CSARVPSGSYNEQFF
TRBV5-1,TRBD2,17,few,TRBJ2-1,TGCGCCAGCAGCTCCCACGGACTAGCGGACACCTACAATGAGCAGTTCTTC,CASSSHGLADTYNEQFF
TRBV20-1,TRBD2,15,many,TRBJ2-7,TGCAGTGCCCCGTTGACTAGCGGGTTTTCCTACGAGCAGTACTTC,CSAPLTSGFSYEQYF
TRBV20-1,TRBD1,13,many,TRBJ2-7,TGCAGTGCTTGGGACAGGGGGCAATACGAGCAGTACTTC,CSAWDRGQYEQYF
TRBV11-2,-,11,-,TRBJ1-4,TGTGCCAGCAGCAAGGAGGAAAAACTGTTTTTT,CASSKEEKLFF
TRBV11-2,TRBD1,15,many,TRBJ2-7,TGTGCCAGCAGCTACGGACAGGCTTCATCCTACGAGCAGTACTTC,CASSYGQASSYEQYF
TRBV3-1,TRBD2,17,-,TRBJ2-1,TGTGCCAACAGCCTCGGACTAGCGGGAGACGCCTACAATGAGCAGTTCTTC,CANSLGLAGDAYNEQFF
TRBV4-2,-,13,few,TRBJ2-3,TGTGCCAGCAGCCAAGTTGCGGAGCGAACGCAGTATTTT,CASSQVAERTQYF
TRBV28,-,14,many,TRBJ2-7,TGTGCCAGCAGTTCCCCCCAGGTCACGTACGAGCAGTACTTC,CASSSPQVTYEQYF